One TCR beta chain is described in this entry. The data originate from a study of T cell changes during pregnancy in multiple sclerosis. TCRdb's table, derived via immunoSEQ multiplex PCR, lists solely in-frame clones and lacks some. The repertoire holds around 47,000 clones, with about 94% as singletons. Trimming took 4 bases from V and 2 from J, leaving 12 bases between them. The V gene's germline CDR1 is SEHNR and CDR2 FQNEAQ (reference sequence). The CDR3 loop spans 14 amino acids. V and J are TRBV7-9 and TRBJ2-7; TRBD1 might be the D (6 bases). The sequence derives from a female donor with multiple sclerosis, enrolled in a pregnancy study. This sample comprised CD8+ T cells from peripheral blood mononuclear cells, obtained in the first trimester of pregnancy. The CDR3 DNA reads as TGTGCCAGCAGCTCAGGGGTTGCTCCCTACGAGCAGTACTTC. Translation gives CASSSGVAPYEQYF. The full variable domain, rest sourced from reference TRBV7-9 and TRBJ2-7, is DTGVSQNPRHKITKRGQNVTFRCDPISEHNRLYWYRQTLGQGPEFLTYFQNEAQLEKSRLLSDRFSAERPKGSFSTLEIQRTEQGDSAMYLCASSSGVAPYEQYFGPGTRLTVT.